This TCR beta chain came from a study of T cells in Graves' hyperthyroidism and ophthalmopathy. Overall study findings and caveats: In the analysis, a 13 V-J model separated ophthalmopathy from stable hyperthyroidism. Before onset, ophthalmopathy was predicted by the model a median around 6.2 months earlier.

Diagnosing involved the use of clinical symptoms, serum thyroxine and TRAb, thyroid ultrasound and orbital computed tomography. The source of the PBMCs was less than 12 ml of fresh peripheral blood. Turning to this clonotype: What it recognizes is unknown.

The V gene end was trimmed by 6 bases and the J gene end by 4 bases; junction bases not matched to a gene: 6. The CDR3 spans 15 residues. Germline CDR1 reads SGHTA; CDR2 reads FQGTGA. RNA transcripts provided the source from which TCR beta CDR3 regions were amplified. Researchers ran a first-round RT-PCR on the TCR CDR3 using the HTBI primer set. TCRdb fed the multiplex PCR reads into MiXCR, producing one record per CDR3 protein. The sample yields a few hundred thousand distinct CDR3 sequences, roughly an eighth seen once. This sequence joins TRBV7-3 and TRBJ2-3, with 11 bases aligning to TRBD2. This clonotype originated in a woman between 18 and 29 years old with Graves' hyperthyroidism. The material sequenced was blood. The CDR3 DNA reads TGTGCCAGCAGTTCGACTAGCGGGGACGCAGATACGCAGTATTTT. As protein: CASSSTSGDADTQYF.